The clone carrying this TCR beta chain came up once. The antigen remains unidentified. This sample is drawn from a study of CD8 T cells in Susac syndrome. Overall study findings and caveats: That the number of individuals in its TCR sequencing and HLA analysis was relatively small was acknowledged by the study.

TCR beta sequencing was performed on blood CD8+ and CD4+ T cells. FACS was used to enrich TEMRA cells, whereas the CD8+ and CD4+ T cells were obtained by negative isolation. cDNA came from about 0.5 to 1 ug RNA primed by random hexamers. The method of amplification for TCR beta CDR3 was immunoSEQ multiplex PCR, covering 54 Vbeta and 13 Jbeta. TCRdb analysed the immunoSEQ multiplex PCR reads with MiXCR anew, one entry per CDR3 protein. The sample gives 330,000 or so distinct CDR3 sequences, roughly 85% of which show up once; about 0.22% is in the top ten. This CDR3 contains 13 residues. Per the germline V gene, CDR1 is KGHDR and CDR2 is SFDVKD. The V and J ends lost 9 bases and 4 bases, in that order; junction bases with no gene match: 2.

Source material: CD8+ T cells from PBMCs. This TCR was sampled from a human donor with multiple sclerosis. The chain joins TRBV24-1 to TRBJ1-4; TRBD1 matches 9 bases. The CDR3 DNA is TGTGCCACCCGGGACAGGGATAATGAAAAACTGTTTTTT. Amino acids: CATRDRDNEKLFF.